A single sample is the source of the 8 T cell receptor beta chains below, sequenced in a study of T cells in Graves' hyperthyroidism and ophthalmopathy. Researchers took RNA transcripts and amplified the TCR beta CDR3 regions from them. The TCR CDR3 was amplified in a first-round RT-PCR using the HTBI primer set. TCRdb processed the multiplex PCR reads anew with MiXCR; each CDR3 protein has one entry. The repertoire holds hundreds of thousands of distinct CDR3 sequences, around 15% seen once, with around 9.6% in the top ten. Sequencing was carried out using blood. Every receptor here comes from a woman younger than 35 with Graves' hyperthyroidism.

The chain recombines TRBV12-5 with TRBJ2-1, with D maybe TRBD2 (5 bases). Germline values: CDR1 LGHNT, CDR2 FRNRAP. V lost 5 bases and J lost 2, with 10 bases in between. CDR3 length: 14 residues. The CDR3 DNA follows: TGTGCTAGTGGTGGCCGGGATCCCTACAATGAGCAGTTCTTC. Translated: CASGGRDPYNEQFF.

This clonotype appeared many times. The CDR3 here is CASSQGSHPALLNTEAFF. CDR3 bases: TGTGCCAGCAGCCAAGGGAGCCACCCCGCGCTTTTGAACACTGAAGCTTTCTTT. The chain uses TRBV3-1 and TRBJ1-1; no clear D. This CDR3 spans 18 amino acids. Germline lookup yields CDR1 LGHDT and CDR2 YNNKEL (reference sequence). V shed 1 base and J shed 0 bases, with 18 bases lying between them.

V is TRBV24-1 and J is TRBJ2-1; weak D call: TRBD2 (5 bases). The V end lost 1 base, the J end lost 1 base, and 10 bases lay between the germline ends. The CDR3 length is 16 residues. Germline V lookup: CDR1 KGHDR, CDR2 SFDVKD. The CDR3 loop is CATSDFGSSSYNEQFF. DNA of the CDR3: TGTGCCACCAGTGATTTTGGGAGTTCGTCCTACAATGAGCAGTTCTTC.

This clonotype was counted many times. Here the CDR3 reads CASETGYNEQFF. For the CDR3, the DNA is TGTGCCAGCGAAACAGGTTACAATGAGCAGTTCTTC. V is TRBV6-1 and J is TRBJ2-1, with a weak D call TRBD1 (5 bases). The CDR3 runs to 12 residues. Germline V gene data show CDR1 as MNHNS and CDR2 as SASEGT. V dropped 8 bases and J dropped 4 bases, with 9 bases sitting between them.

This clonotype was seen a handful of times. The V gene is TRBV6-1, the J gene TRBJ2-7; D might be TRBD1 (6 bases). Trimming pared 6 bases from V and 7 bases from J, leaving 19 bases between. The germline V gene has CDR1 MNHNS and CDR2 SASEGT. This CDR3 region has 14 residues. CDR3 residues: CASSPRQGNWEQYF. The CDR3 DNA reads as TGTGCCAGCAGCCCGCGCCAGGGGAACTGGGAGCAGTACTTC.

The chain has TRBV7-2 and TRBJ1-2; 7 nucleotides match TRBD1. Germline lookup yields CDR1 SGHTA and CDR2 FQGNSA. Unmatched junction bases numbered 15, after V lost 5 bases and J lost 3 bases. The CDR3 is 17 residues long. The CDR3 reads CASSRGQALSLDYGYTF. The CDR3, as DNA: TGTGCCAGCAGCCGCGGACAGGCCCTATCGTTGGACTATGGCTACACCTTC. Filled out from reference TRBV7-2 and TRBJ1-2, the complete variable domain reads GAGVSQSPSNKVTEKGKDVELRCDPISGHTALYWYRQSLGQGLEFLIYFQGNSAPDKSGLPSDRFSAERTGGSVSTLTIQRTQQEDSAVYLCASSRGQALSLDYGYTFGSGTRLTVV.

This clonotype was observed many times. V and J are TRBV7-9 and TRBJ1-1; D is ambiguous. The CDR3 is 15 amino acids. V was pared by 5 bases and J by 0 bases, with 13 bases between. CDR1 is SEHNR and CDR2 is FQNEAQ in the germline V gene (reference sequence). Written as DNA, the CDR3 is TGTGCCAGCAGCATCCTACAGCTCATGAACACTGAAGCTTTCTTT. This gives the protein CASSILQLMNTEAFF.

This clonotype was recorded at least ten times. V and J are TRBV16 and TRBJ2-7, with TRBD1 identical over 10 bases. The germline gives CDR1 KGHSY, CDR2 FQNENV. The trim removed 4 bases at V and 1 base at J, leaving 7 bases unmatched. This CDR3 comprises 16 residues. The CDR3 reads CASSRTRDRGSYEQYF. CDR3 bases: TGTGCCAGCAGCCGAACCCGGGACAGGGGTTCCTACGAGCAGTACTTC.